This T cell receptor beta chain was identified in a study of T cells after posttransplantation cyclophosphamide. A marrow graft followed busulfan-fludarabine conditioning, with cyclophosphamide on days +3 and +4. Germline V gene lookup returns CDR1 LNHDA and CDR2 SQIVND (reference sequence). CDR3 length: 15 amino acids. V shed 9 bases, J shed 5 bases, and the junction held 11 bases outside the gene matches. Clones were sequenced by immunoSEQ multiplex PCR, and TCRdb holds only the in-frame ones, with some missing. The table includes 30,000 to 45,000 clones, around 78% detected once. The V and J genes are TRBV19 and TRBJ2-1; 9 positions agree with TRBD2. The TCR was taken from a female patient aged 35-55 years who received an allogeneic stem cell transplant from a related donor, was CMV-positive, and had no GVHD. Certain T cells may be donor cells from the graft. The sequencing here drew on CD4+ T cells sorted from blood, taken 1903 days after a stem cell transplant with posttransplant cyclophosphamide. The CDR3 DNA sequence: TGTGCCAGCCGAGCGGGTAGCGGGGGACACAATGAGCAGTTCTTC. This sequence encodes CASRAGSGGHNEQFF.